The next 5 T cell receptor beta chains were all read from a single sample in a study of blood T cell repertoires in COVID-19. Data came from immunoSEQ multiplex PCR; TCRdb stores just in-frame clones and leaves some out. Found here are under 250,000 clones, less than 85% of them singletons; the top ten hold approximately 2.6%. The sequenced material came from peripheral blood. Receptor source: a woman aged 70-85 years with active or convalescent COVID-19.

For this clone: A junction boundary mismatches the germline segment, possibly from a read error. Other DNA sequences in the same sample also yield this CDR3. The chain carries TRBV6-5 and TRBJ1-1; 10 bases are shared with TRBD1. The V gene's germline CDR1 is MNHEY and CDR2 SVGAGI. The CDR3 is 13 residues long. The CDR3 nucleotides are TGCGCCAGCAGCCTCCGGGACAGGGGTGAAGCTTTCTTT. The encoded protein is CASSLRDRGEAFF.

The chain has TRBV7-9 and TRBJ2-5; weak D call: TRBD2 (7 bases). This CDR3 has 14 amino acids. V gave up 5 bases and J gave up 0 bases, with 10 bases separating them. Germline lookup yields CDR1 SEHNR and CDR2 FQNEAQ (reference sequence). This CDR3 is CASSRGAYQETQYF. CDR3 sequence (DNA): TGTGCCAGCAGCCGGGGGGCGTACCAAGAGACCCAGTACTTC. Filled out from reference TRBV7-9 and TRBJ2-5, the complete variable domain reads DTGVSQNPRHKITKRGQNVTFRCDPISEHNRLYWYRQTLGQGPEFLTYFQNEAQLEKSRLLSDRFSAERPKGSFSTLEIQRTEQGDSAMYLCASSRGAYQETQYFGPGTRLLVL.

This chain uses TRBV19 with TRBJ2-2; D perhaps matches TRBD1 (5 bases). Trimming took 8 bases from V and 0 from J, leaving 13 bases between them. The germline V gene has CDR1 LNHDA and CDR2 SQIVND (reference sequence). The CDR3 contains 15 residues. This chain's CDR3 is CASQSGAANTGELFF. The CDR3 DNA follows: TGTGCCAGTCAATCTGGGGCAGCGAACACCGGGGAGCTGTTTTTT. The full variable domain, rest sourced from reference TRBV19 and TRBJ2-2, is DGGITQSPKYLFRKEGQNVTLSCEQNLNHDAMYWYRQDPGQGLRLIYYSQIVNDFQKGDIAEGYSVSREKKESFPLTVTSAQKNPTAFYLCASQSGAANTGELFFGEGSRLTVL.

This clone was found once. V gene TRBV3-1 (or the pseudogene TRBV3-2) combines with J gene TRBJ1-2, with TRBD1 as a possible D gene (6 bases). Trimming pared 4 bases from V and 4 bases from J, leaving 19 bases between. The germline gives CDR1 LGHDT, CDR2 YNNKEL (reference sequence). The CDR3 sequence is 16 residues long. CDR3 DNA sequence: TGTGCCAGCAGCCTTCGGGTTACAGGGCGGGTCTATGGCTACACCTTC. As protein: CASSLRVTGRVYGYTF.

This clone was observed a handful of times. The rearrangement links TRBV9 to TRBJ2-3; D is uncertain. CDR1 is SGDLS, CDR2 YYNGEE, per germline. There are 15 residues in the CDR3. Trimming took off 0 bases at V and 1 base at J, with 9 bases between the two ends. For the CDR3, the DNA is TGTGCCAGCAGCGTAGCGATGCAGGGCACAGATACGCAGTATTTT. Translated: CASSVAMQGTDTQYF.